The 18 T cell receptor beta chains presented below share a single source sample, sequenced in a study of breast tumors, draining lymph nodes, adjacent tissues. TCRdb passed the multiplex PCR reads through MiXCR, listing each CDR3 protein once. The profile shows some 130,000 distinct CDR3 sequences, around 22% of them singletons. Breast cancer patients provided tissue from their axillary draining lymph nodes. The specimen sequenced was axillary lymph node tissue. The receptors were sampled from a female donor with breast cancer. Some clones in this sample may be carry-over from other donors' samples.

This clonotype showed up many times. V usage is TRBV4-1 and J usage is TRBJ1-4; D is uncertain. The CDR3 has 15 residues. The germline V gene has CDR1 MGHRA and CDR2 YSYEKL. Trimming shortened V by 2 bases and J by 7 bases, and 14 bases separated the two germline ends. The CDR3 DNA reads as TGCGCCAGCAGCCAAAGTCCCCTATACGCTGAAAAACTGTTTTTT. It is translated as CASSQSPLYAEKLFF.

Note on this clonotype: A much larger clone sits a single nucleotide away, making a read error possible. The CDR3 sequence: CASSLQGSYNPPLHF. Written as DNA, the CDR3 is TGTGCCAGCAGTTTACAGGGCTCCTATAATCCACCCCTCCACTTT. The J gene is TRBJ1-6, the V gene TRBV27, with a possible D match to TRBD1 (5 bases). Germline assignment: CDR1 MNHEY and CDR2 SMNVEV (reference sequence). The CDR3 spans 15 residues.

The V call is TRBV12-3 or TRBV12-4, the J call TRBJ2-3; D unclear. The V and J ends lost 5 bases and 4 bases respectively, with 13 bases between them. CDR3 length equals 14 residues. DNA for the CDR3: TGTGCCAGCAGTCGGAACAATGGCGCAGATACGCAGTATTTT. Its protein is CASSRNNGADTQYF.

Comments on this clonotype: A read error may explain this, as a much larger clone is one base away. This chain links TRBV2 with TRBJ2-5; D perhaps matches TRBD2 (5 bases). The CDR3 has 11 residues. From germline, CDR1 is SNHLY and CDR2 FYNNEI. The CDR3 protein is CASKRQGTQYF. CDR3 DNA: TGTGCCAGCAAGCGGCAAGGGACCCAGTACTTC.

This clonotype showed up many times. CDR3 in amino acids: CSVSRGAGGSYEQYF. The CDR3 nucleotides read TGCAGCGTTTCAAGGGGAGCGGGGGGCTCCTACGAGCAGTACTTC. The genes are TRBV29-1 and TRBJ2-7; 9 bases map to TRBD2. V shed 5 bases, J shed 0 bases, and the junction held 8 bases outside the gene matches. The CDR3 is 15 residues long. CDR1 and CDR2 from the germline V gene are SQVTM and ANQGSEA.

This clonotype has a count of ten or more. This chain uses TRBV12-3 or TRBV12-4 with TRBJ2-1; D may match TRBD1 or TRBD2 (5 bases each). Trimming shortened V by 6 bases and J by 1 base, and 10 bases separated the two germline ends. There are 14 residues in the CDR3. CDR3 region: CASSRGESYNEQFF. The CDR3 DNA follows: TGTGCCAGCAGCCGAGGGGAGTCCTACAATGAGCAGTTCTTC.

This clonotype showed up many times. The V and J genes are TRBV18 and TRBJ1-2; D gene unclear. The CDR3 covers 12 residues. V lost 6 bases and J 8 bases, leaving 13 bases between the germline ends. Germline V gives CDR1 KGHSH, CDR2 LQKENI. The CDR3: CASSRAGQGYTF. In DNA, the CDR3 is TGTGCCAGCTCCCGGGCTGGGCAGGGCTACACCTTC.

As regards this clonotype: It may be a read error: a sequence one base away is much more abundant. V is TRBV5-1 and J is TRBJ2-1; 15 bases line up with TRBD2. This CDR3 has 17 residues. Per germline, CDR1 SGHRS and CDR2 YFSETQ. The CDR3 spells CANSSGLAGGPGNEQFF. The CDR3 DNA reads as TGCGCCAACAGCTCCGGACTAGCGGGAGGGCCAGGTAATGAGCAGTTCTTC.

This clonotype was counted many times. The V call is TRBV5-4, the J call TRBJ1-6, with TRBD1 matching over 9 bases. The V gene's germline CDR1 is SGHNT and CDR2 YYREEE (reference sequence). Trimming took 5 bases from V and 8 from J; bases not matched to a gene: 5. This CDR3 is built from 14 residues. CDR3 protein: CASSRGQGDSPLHF. The CDR3 bases are TGTGCCAGCAGTCGGGGACAGGGAGATTCACCCCTCCACTTT.

The chain joins TRBV28 to TRBJ1-4, with D tentatively TRBD1 (5 bases). The V and J ends lost 5 bases and 8 bases respectively, with 15 bases between them. Germline assignment: CDR1 MDHEN and CDR2 SYDVKM. The CDR3 is 14 residues long. CDR3 nucleotides: TGTGCCAGCAGTCGGGGGTCGGGACTCGAAAAACTGTTTTTT. Translation gives CASSRGSGLEKLFF.

This clonotype was seen ten or more times. The chain couples TRBV6-1 to TRBJ2-7, with 8 positions matching TRBD2. With 5 bases clipped from V and 2 bases from J, the junction kept 5 bases outside the gene matches. This CDR3 is 14 amino acids long. Germline CDR1 reads MNHNS; CDR2 reads SASEGT. The CDR3 loop is CASSTREGAYEQYF. CDR3 nucleotide sequence: TGTGCCAGCAGTACTCGGGAGGGAGCCTACGAGCAGTACTTC.

There are a few counts of this clonotype. The chain recombines TRBV4-2 with TRBJ2-6; the match to TRBD1 covers 9 bases. This CDR3 has 20 residues. The V gene end was trimmed by 1 base and the J gene end by 1 base; junction bases not matched to a gene: 11. CDR1 LGHNA and CDR2 YNFKEQ come from the germline V gene. For the CDR3, the DNA is TGTGCCAGCAGCCAAGTCGGCGGAACAGGGGGCTTGTCTGGGGCCAACGTCCTGACTTTC. Translated, it gives CASSQVGGTGGLSGANVLTF.

This clonotype appeared many times. The chain carries TRBV4-1 and TRBJ1-4; unclear D gene. The germline gives CDR1 MGHRA, CDR2 YSYEKL. V was cut by 2 bases and J by 3 bases, with 13 bases left in between. The CDR3 sequence is 16 residues long. DNA for the CDR3: TGCGCCAGCAGCCAAACGGTGGGCCGAGCTAATGAAAAACTGTTTTTT. Translation: CASSQTVGRANEKLFF.

The chain couples TRBV18 to TRBJ2-2, with no clear D. The V gene's germline CDR1 is KGHSH and CDR2 LQKENI. CDR3 length: 13 amino acids. Trimming took 2 bases from V and 7 from J, leaving 8 bases between them. The CDR3 sequence is CASSPTGDGELFF. The CDR3, as DNA: TGTGCCAGCTCACCAACCGGCGACGGGGAGCTGTTTTTT.

In its sample, this clonotype was seen many times. This sequence joins TRBV5-6 and TRBJ2-7; D is uncertain. Trimming left V 1 base short and J 3 bases short, with 11 bases between. The CDR3 extends over 14 amino acids. Germline loops: CDR1 SGHDT, CDR2 YYEEEE. The CDR3 DNA sequence: TGTGCCAGCAGCTTGAGCGTCACTGACTACGAGCAGTACTTC. It translates to CASSLSVTDYEQYF.

On this clonotype: As the CDR3 is not closed by the conserved phenylalanine or tryptophan, this likely results from a read error. The V and J genes are TRBV5-4 and TRBJ2-1; 10 bases fit TRBD1. Germline lookup yields CDR1 SGHNT and CDR2 YYREEE (reference sequence). J was trimmed by 8 bases and V by 3 bases; bases with no gene match: 8. The CDR3 has 15 residues. Here the CDR3 reads CASSSSRDRGYEQFS. The CDR3 DNA follows: TGTGCCAGCAGCTCCAGCAGGGACAGGGGTTATGAGCAGTTCTCC.

This clonotype was counted ten times or more. The chain combines TRBV29-1 with TRBJ2-5; a weak D match, TRBD1 (6 bases). CDR1 SQVTM and CDR2 ANQGSEA come from the germline V gene. The length of the CDR3 is 12 residues. The ends were cut back, 6 bases at V and 2 bases at J, with 10 bases in the middle. The CDR3 sequence: CSVRQAQETQYF. The CDR3 coding sequence is TGCAGCGTCAGACAGGCTCAAGAGACCCAGTACTTC.

The chain couples TRBV13 to TRBJ2-5; weak D call: TRBD2 (6 bases). CDR1 is PRHDT and CDR2 is FYEKMQ in the germline V gene (reference sequence). V was trimmed by 3 bases and J by 2 bases, leaving 13 bases between them. The CDR3 runs 15 residues. CDR3 region: CASSFLTSGQETQYF. CDR3 bases: TGTGCCAGCAGCTTCCTGACTAGTGGTCAAGAGACCCAGTACTTC. The full variable domain, completed using reference TRBV13 and TRBJ2-5, is AAGVIQSPRHLIKEKRETATLKCYPIPRHDTVYWYQQGPGQDPQFLISFYEKMQSDKGSIPDRFSAQQFSDYHSELNMSSLELGDSALYFCASSFLTSGQETQYFGPGTRLLVL.